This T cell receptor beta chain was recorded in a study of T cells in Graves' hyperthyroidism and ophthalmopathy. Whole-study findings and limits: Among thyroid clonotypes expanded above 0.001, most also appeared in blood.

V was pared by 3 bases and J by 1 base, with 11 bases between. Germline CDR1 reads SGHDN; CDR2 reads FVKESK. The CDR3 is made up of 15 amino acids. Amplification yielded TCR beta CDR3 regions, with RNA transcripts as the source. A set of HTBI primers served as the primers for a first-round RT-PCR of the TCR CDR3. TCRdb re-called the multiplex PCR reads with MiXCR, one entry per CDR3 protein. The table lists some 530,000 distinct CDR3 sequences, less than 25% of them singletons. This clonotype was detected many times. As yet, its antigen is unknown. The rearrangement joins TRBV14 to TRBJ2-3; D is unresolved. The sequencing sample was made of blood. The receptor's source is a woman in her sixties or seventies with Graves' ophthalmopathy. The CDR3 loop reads CASSHPDFRTDTQYF. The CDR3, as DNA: TGTGCCAGCAGCCATCCCGACTTCCGCACAGATACGCAGTATTTT. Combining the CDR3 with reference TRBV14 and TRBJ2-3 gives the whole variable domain EAGVTQFPSHSVIEKGQTVTLRCDPISGHDNLYWYRRVMGKEIKFLLHFVKESKQDESGMPNNRFLAERTGGTYSTLKVQPAELEDSGVYFCASSHPDFRTDTQYFGPGTRLTVL.